This T cell receptor (beta chain) was profiled in a study of shared clonotypes between healthy human individuals. For the study at large: Each donor's CD8 memory used one plate, CD8 naive two, each CD4 subset three. Whole-study results and caveats: The naive CD4 repertoires of a few donors were compared, and 5% to 6.5% of clonotypes were shared. The genetic and exposure-history diversity represented was limited by few donors.

A word on this clone: Its antigen is unknown.

Generated by immunoSEQ multiplex PCR, the TCRdb table keeps only in-frame clones and is missing some. The sample carries hundreds of thousands of clones, roughly 98% recorded once. After removal of 4 bases from V and 2 bases from J, the junction contained 9 bases not matched to a gene. The CDR3 extends over 16 amino acids. CDR1 is SGHKS and CDR2 is YYEKEE in the germline V gene (reference sequence). Terminally differentiated effector memory CD45RA+ cells were left out of the naive CD8 fraction, which was CD45RO-negative and positively selected for CCR7. The source is a man aged 25-45 years in good health. Sequences were obtained from naive CD8+ T cells sorted from blood. This chain links TRBV5-5 with TRBJ1-2, with 9 bases that match TRBD1. This CDR3 is CASSGQGKAPNYGYTF. CDR3 sequence (DNA): TGTGCCAGCAGCGGACAGGGGAAAGCCCCGAACTATGGCTACACCTTC.